This T cell receptor beta chain is from a study of shared clonotypes between healthy human individuals. This CDR3 comprises 14 residues. Germline CDR1 reads MNHNS; CDR2 reads SASEGT. V was trimmed by 8 bases and J by 1 base, leaving 11 bases between them. There were only Caucasian adults among the donors, and all lived in Nashville, Tennessee. Profiling relied on immunoSEQ multiplex PCR, and the TCRdb table lists in-frame clones only, not all of them. This sample has over a million clones, with about 96% found just once. This clonotype originated in a man aged 30 to 39 in good health. Material for sequencing was naive CD4+ T cells sorted from blood. Subset specified: CD45RA+ positively selected. The rearrangement joins TRBV6-1 to TRBJ2-2; the D gene is possibly TRBD1 (5 bases). The CDR3 region has the DNA TGTGCCAGCTGCAGGGTCTGGAACACCGGGGAGCTGTTTTTT. Translating gives CASCRVWNTGELFF.